The sequence of this TCR beta chain was determined in a study of T cell responses to AZD1222 COVID-19 vaccine. Data came from immunoSEQ multiplex PCR; TCRdb stores just in-frame clones and leaves some out. The repertoire holds 150,000 to 200,000 clones, approximately 91% seen once, with approximately 1.3% in the top ten. Germline CDR1 is MDHEN and CDR2 is SYDVKM. The ends were cut back, 4 bases at V and 3 bases at J, with 12 bases in the middle. The CDR3 runs to 14 residues. The specimen comprised peripheral blood, sampled 28 days after the second AZD1222 dose. The receptor was isolated from an adult who received the AZD1222 COVID-19 vaccine. The V call is TRBV28, the J call TRBJ1-1; D ambiguous. This CDR3 reads CASSSPGEDTEAFF. In DNA form, the CDR3 reads TGTGCCAGCAGTTCCCCAGGAGAGGACACTGAAGCTTTCTTT.